In its sample, the clone carrying this T cell receptor beta chain was seen many times. The antigen is not known. V dropped 2 bases and J dropped 6 bases, with 17 bases sitting between them. The CDR3 has 17 amino acids. Per germline, CDR1 LGHNA and CDR2 YNFKEQ. This specimen comes from a study of neurological immune-mediated disorders. Study results and limitations: HTLV-1-associated myelopathy had the most TCR clonal expansion, whereas multiple sclerosis had the least (lower than in healthy controls). Sharing of CDR3 amino acid sequences among expanded clones across subjects was absent, suggesting private repertoires in all groups.

cDNA synthesis was performed by 5'RACE with 10-nucleotide random UMIs. TCRdb re-called the 5' RACE reads through MiXCR, storing one row per CDR3 protein. The sample shows about 45,000 distinct CDR3 sequences, roughly 14% of them seen only once. Time point in this sample: longitudinal time-point 3. The study built unsorted libraries from 2 million PBMCs kept at -80 C. The receptor was isolated from a man in his thirties or forties in good health. This sequence joins TRBV4-2 and TRBJ1-6; no reliable D call. The sequenced sample was PBMCs. The chain's CDR3 is CASSQYSLGRLNSPLHF. CDR3 bases: TGTGCCAGCAGCCAATACAGTCTTGGGCGACTTAATTCACCCCTCCACTTT.